The sequence of this T cell receptor (beta chain) was determined in a study of response to subunit inactivated influenza vaccine. Study-level points and caveats: Authors suggested that a seasonal influenza vaccination recruits few new T cells each time.

Via MiXCR, TCRdb re-called the RT-PCR reads, giving one row per CDR3 protein. The sample carries some 520,000 distinct CDR3 sequences, 16% recorded once. This clonotype was seen more than once but under ten times. The antigen is undetermined. The material was CD4+ T cells sorted from PBMCs, obtained less than 30 months after vaccination. This TCR derives from a man between 50 and 69 years old who received an inactivated influenza vaccine.

The CDR3 here is CAIRADPTGELFF. CDR3 DNA sequence: TGTGCCATCAGGGCGGACCCCACCGGGGAGCTGTTTTTT. The chain recombines TRBV10-3 with TRBJ2-2; D remains unclear. V gave up 6 bases and J gave up 4 bases, with 9 bases separating them. In germline, CDR1 is ENHRY, CDR2 SYGVKD. The length of the CDR3 is 13 residues.